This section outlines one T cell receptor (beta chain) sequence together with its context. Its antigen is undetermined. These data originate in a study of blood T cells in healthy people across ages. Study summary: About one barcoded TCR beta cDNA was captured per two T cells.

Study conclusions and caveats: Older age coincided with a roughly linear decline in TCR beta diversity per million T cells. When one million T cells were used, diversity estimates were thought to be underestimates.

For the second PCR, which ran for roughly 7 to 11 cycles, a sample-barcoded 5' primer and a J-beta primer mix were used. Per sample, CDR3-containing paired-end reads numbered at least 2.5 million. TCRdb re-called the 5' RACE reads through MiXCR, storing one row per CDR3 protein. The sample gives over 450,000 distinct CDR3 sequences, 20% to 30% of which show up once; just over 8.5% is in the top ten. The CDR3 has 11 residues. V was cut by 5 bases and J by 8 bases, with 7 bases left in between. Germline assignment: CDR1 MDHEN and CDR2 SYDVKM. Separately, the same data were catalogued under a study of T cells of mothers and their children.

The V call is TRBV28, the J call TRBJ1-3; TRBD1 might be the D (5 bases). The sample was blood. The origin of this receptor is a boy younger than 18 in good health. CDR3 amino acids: CASSPRDTIYF. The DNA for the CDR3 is TGTGCCAGCAGTCCCAGGGACACCATATATTTT. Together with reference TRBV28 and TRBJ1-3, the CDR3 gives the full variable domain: DVKVTQSSRYLVKRTGEKVFLECVQDMDHENMFWYRQDPGLGLRLIYFSYDVKMKEKGDIPEGYSVSREKKERFSLILESASTNQTSMYLCASSPRDTIYFGEGSWLTVV.